This T cell receptor (beta chain) is from a study of hypomethylating agent response in myelodysplastic syndrome. Study-wide points: Lack of age-matching between healthy donors and MDS patients could bias comparison.

Germline CDR1 MNHEY, CDR2 SVGAGI. CDR3 size: 12 residues. With respect to this clone: Its target is not known.

Produced via immunoSEQ multiplex PCR; TCRdb's table is partial and in-frame only. The sample shows under 5,500 clones, around 82% of them seen only once. The rearrangement joins TRBV6-5 to TRBJ2-5; D call uncertain. The J call may be wrong; the DNA end is better matched by TRBJ2-7. The input for sequencing was bone marrow, taken before or after starting hypomethylating agent treatment for myelodysplastic syndrome (not recorded which). This receptor was obtained from a human donor with myelodysplastic syndrome. The CDR3 region is CASSSITYEQYF. CDR3 nucleotide sequence: TGTGCCAGCAGTTCGATCACGTACGAGCAGTACTTC.